These 15 T cell receptor beta chains originate from one sample sequenced in a study of CD8 T cells in Susac syndrome. RNA, at about 0.5 to 1 ug, was reverse transcribed with random hexamers. TCRdb re-analysed the immunoSEQ multiplex PCR reads in MiXCR, keeping a single row per CDR3 protein. This table has about 120,000 distinct CDR3 sequences, about 90% appearing once. Sequencing was done on a sample of CD4+ T cells from PBMCs. These receptors all stem from a human donor in good health.

This chain links TRBV6-2 or TRBV6-3 with TRBJ1-5; tentatively, D is TRBD1 (5 bases). The ends were cut back, 6 bases at V and 4 bases at J, with 10 bases in the middle. This CDR3 has 13 amino acids. Germline CDR1 reads MNHEY; CDR2 reads SVGEGT. The CDR3 protein is CASRKGNNQPQHF. Written as DNA, the CDR3 is TGTGCCAGCAGGAAGGGGAATAATCAGCCCCAGCATTTT.

This clonotype was detected once. The V gene is TRBV20-1, the J gene TRBJ1-2, with no clear D. The CDR3 loop spans 12 amino acids. V lost 0 bases and J 13 bases, leaving 15 bases between the germline ends. Germline V gene sequence: CDR1 DFQATT, CDR2 SNEGSKA (reference sequence). The CDR3 reads CSARDRGLTGTF. CDR3 DNA sequence: TGCAGTGCTAGAGATCGGGGTTTAACCGGCACCTTC.

This sequence joins TRBV7-2 and TRBJ1-2; tentative D call: TRBD1 (5 bases). Trimming pared 5 bases from V and 4 bases from J, leaving 14 bases between. Germline V gives CDR1 SGHTA, CDR2 FQGNSA. This CDR3 is 14 amino acids long. The CDR3 loop is CASSRDSLSYGYTF. CDR3 coding DNA: TGTGCCAGCAGCCGCGACAGTTTATCCTATGGCTACACCTTC.

The V call is TRBV14, the J call TRBJ2-1; D may correspond to TRBD1 or TRBD2 (6 bases each). Trimming stripped 2 bases from V and 8 bases from J, with 19 bases between. Germline V gene data show CDR1 as SGHDN and CDR2 as FVKESK. This CDR3 comprises 16 residues. CDR3 amino acids: CASSQRAAGRGYEQFF. CDR3 nucleotides: TGTGCCAGCAGCCAACGGGCGGCGGGAAGGGGGTATGAGCAGTTCTTC.

J is TRBJ2-3 and V is TRBV7-9; D gene uncertain. The CDR3 totals 14 residues. V was pared by 4 bases and J by 0 bases, with 8 bases between. Looked up from germline, CDR1 is SEHNR and CDR2 is FQNEAQ (reference sequence). The CDR3 reads CASSSFGSTDTQYF. The CDR3, as DNA: TGTGCCAGCAGCTCTTTTGGGAGCACAGATACGCAGTATTTT.

The genes are TRBV29-1 and TRBJ2-7; D uncertain. The germline gives CDR1 SQVTM, CDR2 ANQGSEA. V lost 7 bases and J lost 3, with 10 bases in between. The CDR3 has 11 residues. This CDR3 is CSGVTRYEQYF. The CDR3 DNA is TGCAGCGGGGTAACTCGCTACGAGCAGTACTTC.

The chain is built from TRBV20-1 and TRBJ2-7; tentative D call: TRBD1 (6 bases). The CDR3 length is 13 residues. The V end lost 5 bases, the J end lost 7 bases, and 18 bases lay between the germline ends. CDR1 DFQATT and CDR2 SNEGSKA come from the germline V gene (reference sequence). CDR3 nucleotides: TGCAGTGCTCGTCACAGGGTAAGGGAGGAGCAGTACTTC. The encoded protein is CSARHRVREEQYF.

This chain joins TRBV5-6 and TRBJ1-2; D is perhaps TRBD1 (6 bases). The V gene's germline CDR1 is SGHDT and CDR2 YYEEEE. Trimming took 0 bases from V and 2 from J, leaving 11 bases between them. The CDR3 totals 15 residues. This chain's CDR3 is CASSLGGLPNYGYTF. DNA for the CDR3: TGTGCCAGCAGCTTGGGGGGGCTACCCAACTATGGCTACACCTTC. Looking up the rest from reference TRBV5-6 and TRBJ1-2 gives the full variable domain: DAGVTQSPTHLIKTRGQQVTLRCSPKSGHDTVSWYQQALGQGPQFIFQYYEEEERQRGNFPDRFSGHQFPNYSSELNVNALLLGDSALYLCASSLGGLPNYGYTFGSGTRLTVV.

The chain recombines TRBV11-3 with TRBJ2-7; D gene ambiguous. Trimming stripped 4 bases from V and 6 bases from J, with 13 bases between. Per germline, CDR1 SGHNT and CDR2 YENEEA. The CDR3 has 13 amino acids. The CDR3 region has the DNA TGTGCCAGCAGCTCGAACCAAAAGGGCGAGCAGTACTTC. It specifies CASSSNQKGEQYF.

This chain connects TRBV20-1 to TRBJ1-2, with 9 bases matching TRBD1. V was clipped by 2 bases and J by 6 bases; unmatched bases: 10. Germline V lookup: CDR1 DFQATT, CDR2 SNEGSKA (reference sequence). CDR3 size: 15 residues. For the CDR3, the DNA is TGCAGTGCTAGATCACAGGGGGCGTTGTCCCATGGCTACACCTTC. It translates to CSARSQGALSHGYTF.

This clonotype was picked up one time. The rearrangement joins TRBV27 to TRBJ1-5, with D possibly matching TRBD1 (5 bases). The CDR3 sequence is 15 residues long. V dropped 3 bases and J dropped 2 bases, with 11 bases sitting between them. CDR1 is MNHEY, CDR2 SMNVEV, per germline (reference sequence). The CDR3 loop is CASSFAGLGNQPQHF. The CDR3 nucleotides are TGTGCCAGCAGTTTCGCAGGGCTGGGCAATCAGCCCCAGCATTTT.

The CDR3 DNA reads as TGTGCCAGCAGTTCTCTATACACTGAAGCTTTCTTT. This translates into CASSSLYTEAFF. The genes are TRBV6-2 or TRBV6-3 and TRBJ1-1; D gene ambiguous. Deletions cut 4 bases from V and 3 bases from J, with 6 bases between. CDR1 MNHEY and CDR2 SVGEGT come from the germline V gene. CDR3 length: 12 amino acids.

The chain recombines TRBV12-3 or TRBV12-4 with TRBJ1-1; D remains ambiguous. This CDR3 region has 12 residues. V was clipped by 5 bases and J by 8 bases, with 12 bases between them. CDR3 loop: CASSLGRREAFF. The CDR3 DNA reads TGTGCCAGCAGTCTTGGACGGAGGGAAGCTTTCTTT.

The chain has TRBV29-1 and TRBJ1-2; TRBD1 matches at 7 bases. V gave up 4 bases and J gave up 7 bases; unmatched junction bases: 6. CDR1 and CDR2 from the germline V gene are SQVTM and ANQGSEA. The length of the CDR3 is 12 residues. The chain's CDR3 is CSVVTGEGGYTF. The CDR3 DNA reads as TGCAGCGTTGTCACAGGGGAGGGTGGCTACACCTTC.

V is TRBV20-1 and J is TRBJ2-7; TRBD2 aligns across 9 bases. Germline CDR1 DFQATT, CDR2 SNEGSKA (reference sequence). The trim removed 7 bases at V and 3 bases at J, leaving 7 bases unmatched. The length of the CDR3 is 13 residues. CDR3 nucleotide sequence: TGCAGTGGTTTAGCGGGAGCCAACTACGAGCAGTACTTC. This encodes CSGLAGANYEQYF.